Presented here are 25 T cell receptor beta chains from one specimen sequenced in a study of T cell repertoires in cytomegalovirus infection. TCRdb re-called the reads with MiXCR, one entry per CDR3 protein. Here the sample spans about 920,000 distinct CDR3 sequences, around a third being singletons. These receptors' targets are unknown. This specimen consisted of cultured CD8+ T cells from PBMCs, obtained from culture after CMV antigen stimulation. The receptors were sampled from a human donor in good health (CMV status not recorded). Some clones in this sample may be carry-over from other donors' samples.

This clonotype was seen a few times. The rearrangement links TRBV19 to TRBJ1-2; weak D call: TRBD1 (6 bases). This CDR3 spans 14 amino acids. In germline, CDR1 is LNHDA, CDR2 SQIVND (reference sequence). The V and J ends lost 8 bases and 4 bases respectively, with 17 bases between them. The CDR3 reads CASLNRAFSYGYTF. CDR3 bases: TGTGCCAGTCTTAACAGGGCATTTTCCTATGGCTACACCTTC.

The J gene is TRBJ2-5, the V gene TRBV6-2 or TRBV6-3, with D possibly being TRBD2 (6 bases). Germline V gives CDR1 MNHEY, CDR2 SVGEGT. This CDR3 spans 14 amino acids. The germline V and J ends were trimmed by 5 bases and 10 bases, with 20 bases remaining between them. CDR3 sequence: CASSPHSGPGDQYF. CDR3 nucleotide sequence: TGTGCCAGCAGTCCCCACTCCGGGCCGGGAGACCAGTACTTC.

The J gene is TRBJ1-1, the V gene TRBV5-5; possible D gene TRBD1, 5 bases. Germline CDR1 reads SGHKS; CDR2 reads YYEKEE (reference sequence). This CDR3 contains 15 residues. V was cut by 5 bases and J by 5 bases, with 19 bases left in between. DNA of the CDR3: TGTGCCAGCAGTTTGTCGACAGCCCGGAGGACTGAAGCTTTCTTT. Translation: CASSLSTARRTEAFF.

Comments on this clonotype: A single base separates this from a much larger clone, so it may be a read error. The chain is built from TRBV27 and TRBJ2-1; D is unresolved. Trimming pared 8 bases from V and 0 bases from J, leaving 8 bases between. The CDR3 is made up of 13 amino acids. The germline CDR1 and CDR2 sequences are MNHEY and SMNVEV (reference sequence). CDR3 DNA: TGTGCCAGCGGGTGGAGCTCCTACAATGAGCAGTTCTTC. The encoded protein is CASGWSSYNEQFF.

This clonotype was detected only a few times. The J gene is TRBJ2-1, the V gene TRBV4-1; 11 positions match TRBD2. The V gene's germline CDR1 is MGHRA and CDR2 YSYEKL. Trimming at V came to 4 bases and at J to 5 bases, leaving 7 bases not matched to a gene. The CDR3 sequence is 16 residues long. CDR3 coding DNA: TGCGCCAGCAGCCGATTTAGCGGGGGGGGCAACAATGAGCAGTTCTTC. The encoded protein is CASSRFSGGGNNEQFF.

The chain carries TRBV27 and TRBJ1-2; TRBD1 agrees at 8 bases. The CDR3 has 14 amino acids. J lost 6 bases, V lost 0 bases, and 3 bases had no gene match. Germline V gives CDR1 MNHEY, CDR2 SMNVEV (reference sequence). CDR3 bases: TGTGCCAGCAGTTTATCAACCAGGGGGCATGGCTACACCTTC. This encodes CASSLSTRGHGYTF.

This CDR3 reads CAIRRVSDEQYF. The DNA for the CDR3 is TGTGCCATCAGGAGGGTATCCGACGAGCAGTACTTC. The chain is built from TRBV10-3 and TRBJ2-7, with D maybe TRBD2 (5 bases). Germline V gene data show CDR1 as ENHRY and CDR2 as SYGVKD. Trimming removed 6 bases at V and 5 bases at J, with 11 bases between. The length of the CDR3 is 12 residues.

This clonotype occurred a few times. The chain recombines TRBV28 with TRBJ2-7, with unresolved D. Germline CDR1 reads MDHEN; CDR2 reads SYDVKM. This CDR3 region has 14 residues. The CDR3 region is CASSLGVLGYEQYV. The DNA of the CDR3 is TGTGCCAGCAGTTTAGGGGTTTTGGGCTACGAGCAATACGTC.

The rearrangement joins TRBV4-2 to TRBJ1-2; D remains ambiguous. Germline V lookup: CDR1 LGHNA, CDR2 YNFKEQ. Trimming removed 1 base at V and 0 bases at J, with 12 bases between. CDR3 length: 16 residues. CDR3 bases: TGTGCCAGCAGCCAAGCAGCCACCCAGACTAACTATGGCTACACCTTC. It codes for CASSQAATQTNYGYTF.

This clonotype was counted once. The chain employs TRBV20-1 and TRBJ1-2, with TRBD1 as a possible D gene (5 bases). CDR1 is DFQATT, CDR2 SNEGSKA, per germline (reference sequence). V lost 1 base and J lost 6, with 6 bases in between. The CDR3 covers 11 residues. The CDR3, as DNA: TGCAGTGCTAGAGCGGGGGATGGCTACACCTTC. Translation: CSARAGDGYTF.

This clonotype was counted between two and nine times. V is TRBV5-6 and J is TRBJ1-1; D remains unclear. The germline gives CDR1 SGHDT, CDR2 YYEEEE. V lost 4 bases to trimming and J lost 3 bases, with 10 bases between them. CDR3 length equals 13 residues. This CDR3 reads CASSRISDTEAFF. Here the CDR3 DNA reads TGTGCCAGCAGCCGGATATCAGACACTGAAGCTTTCTTT.

This clonotype came up once. The chain uses TRBV2 and TRBJ1-1, with 10 nucleotides matching TRBD1. CDR1 and CDR2 from the germline V gene are SNHLY and FYNNEI. J lost 1 base, V lost 6 bases, and 5 bases had no gene match. The CDR3 is 15 residues long. This CDR3 reads CASRGTGVGNTEAFF. The CDR3 nucleotides read TGTGCCAGCAGGGGGACAGGGGTGGGGAACACTGAAGCTTTCTTT.

This clonotype was seen repeatedly, ten times or more. This rearrangement joins TRBV7-2 to TRBJ1-1; the match to TRBD1 covers 8 bases. This CDR3 has 14 amino acids. Germline V gene sequence: CDR1 SGHTA, CDR2 FQGNSA. The junction had 8 bases not matched to a gene; V was cut back by 7 bases and J by 4 bases. The CDR3: CASTFPDRATEAFF. CDR3 DNA: TGTGCCAGCACTTTCCCGGACAGGGCCACTGAAGCTTTCTTT.

This rearrangement joins TRBV9 to TRBJ2-5, with D possibly matching TRBD1 (5 bases). Germline assignment: CDR1 SGDLS and CDR2 YYNGEE. Trimming took 0 bases from V and 5 from J, leaving 11 bases between them. The CDR3 consists of 14 residues. The CDR3: CASSVEGAGETQYF. DNA for the CDR3: TGTGCCAGCAGCGTAGAAGGGGCAGGGGAGACCCAGTACTTC.

V usage is TRBV12-3 or TRBV12-4 and J usage is TRBJ2-7, with D uncertain. The CDR3 is made up of 17 amino acids. Trimming shortened V by 4 bases and J by 0 bases, and 19 bases separated the two germline ends. The CDR3 loop reads CASSSSVPGPSSYEQYF. The CDR3 nucleotides read TGTGCCAGCAGTTCTTCAGTTCCCGGTCCCAGCTCCTACGAGCAGTACTTC.

The chain joins TRBV7-9 to TRBJ2-1; 9 bases are shared with TRBD2. Trimming cost V 8 bases and J 3 bases; bases outside gene matches: 2. The CDR3 consists of 13 residues. Germline CDR1 SEHNR, CDR2 FQNEAQ (reference sequence). The DNA of the CDR3 is TGTGCCAGCCAGCGGGGGGTCTACAATGAGCAGTTCTTC. This codes for CASQRGVYNEQFF.

This clonotype was seen at least ten times. The chain combines TRBV7-9 with TRBJ2-3; 12 bases line up with TRBD1. J lost 4 bases, V lost 5 bases, and 7 bases had no gene match. Germline CDR1 and CDR2: SEHNR and FQNEAQ (reference sequence). This CDR3 comprises 16 residues. CDR3 coding DNA: TGTGCCAGCAGCAGCCGGGACAGGGGGCCGGCAGATACGCAGTATTTT. This codes for CASSSRDRGPADTQYF.

V usage is TRBV6-5 and J usage is TRBJ2-2; D ambiguous. CDR1 MNHEY and CDR2 SVGAGI come from the germline V gene. The CDR3 runs to 12 residues. Trimming removed 6 bases from V and 9 bases from J, with 11 bases in between. CDR3 sequence reads: CASRSSYWELFF. CDR3 DNA sequence: TGTGCCAGCAGATCAAGCTATTGGGAGCTGTTTTTT.

This clonotype occurred once. The chain joins TRBV14 to TRBJ2-3; no clear D. Germline loops: CDR1 SGHDN, CDR2 FVKESK. This CDR3 contains 18 residues. V lost 6 bases and J lost 1, with 23 bases in between. The CDR3 region is CASSTVNWTPFGTDTQYF. The DNA of the CDR3 is TGTGCCAGCAGTACCGTGAATTGGACCCCCTTCGGCACAGATACGCAGTATTTT. The full variable domain, rest sourced from reference TRBV14 and TRBJ2-3, is EAGVTQFPSHSVIEKGQTVTLRCDPISGHDNLYWYRRVMGKEIKFLLHFVKESKQDESGMPNNRFLAERTGGTYSTLKVQPAELEDSGVYFCASSTVNWTPFGTDTQYFGPGTRLTVL.

This clonotype was found a few times. The V call is TRBV27, the J call TRBJ1-1; D unclear. CDR1 and CDR2 from the germline V gene are MNHEY and SMNVEV (reference sequence). V was cut by 6 bases and J by 1 base, with 12 bases left in between. This CDR3 has 14 residues. The CDR3 DNA is TGTGCCAGCAGCCTTAACCCAGAGAACACTGAAGCTTTCTTT. As protein: CASSLNPENTEAFF.

This clonotype appeared many times. The CDR3 region has the DNA TGTGCCAGCAGTTTGGCGGATTTCACAGATACGCAGTATTTT. It is translated as CASSLADFTDTQYF. This rearrangement joins TRBV12-3 or TRBV12-4 to TRBJ2-3; D is unclear. Trimming left V 3 bases short and J 2 bases short, with 9 bases between. CDR3 length: 14 residues.

The rearrangement links TRBV4-3 to TRBJ1-2, with D unclear. This CDR3 region has 15 residues. Germline lookup yields CDR1 LGHNA and CDR2 YSLEER. V lost 0 bases, J lost 4 bases, and 12 bases lay in between. CDR3 bases: TGCGCCAGCAGCCAAGATAAGGGATCGGGCTATGGCTACACCTTC. Its protein is CASSQDKGSGYGYTF.

A few counts support this clonotype. The CDR3 spells CASSQAWTGNTEAFF. The CDR3 nucleotides read TGCGCCAGCAGCCAAGCCTGGACCGGGAACACTGAAGCTTTCTTT. The rearrangement links TRBV4-1 to TRBJ1-1; unclear D gene. The CDR3 is made up of 15 amino acids. The germline gives CDR1 MGHRA, CDR2 YSYEKL. The ends were cut back, 1 base at V and 1 base at J, with 10 bases in the middle.

This clonotype showed up many times. V and J are TRBV11-2 and TRBJ2-7; maybe TRBD2 (6 bases). Deletions cut 2 bases from V and 4 bases from J, with 27 bases between. CDR1 and CDR2 from the germline V gene are SGHAT and FQNNGV. This CDR3 is 19 amino acids long. CDR3 sequence reads: CASSLIGAGWAGDIYEQYF. The CDR3 coding sequence is TGTGCCAGCAGCTTAATAGGCGCGGGGTGGGCTGGGGATATTTACGAGCAGTACTTC. The complete variable domain, with remaining parts taken from reference TRBV11-2 and TRBJ2-7, reads EAGVAQSPRYKIIEKRQSVAFWCNPISGHATLYWYQQILGQGPKLLIQFQNNGVVDDSQLPKDRFSAERLKGVDSTLKIQPAKLEDSAVYLCASSLIGAGWAGDIYEQYFGPGTRLTVT.

This clonotype has more than one count but fewer than ten. The chain joins TRBV6-2 or TRBV6-3 to TRBJ2-7; D is undetermined. Germline CDR1 and CDR2: MNHEY and SVGEGT. V lost 5 bases to trimming and J lost 2 bases, with 13 bases between them. The CDR3 runs to 14 residues. CDR3 residues: CASSTKMNPYEQYV. As DNA, the CDR3 is TGTGCCAGCAGTACGAAAATGAATCCCTACGAGCAGTACGTC.